This T cell receptor beta chain stems from a study of metastatic and nonmetastatic thyroid tumors. Looked up from germline, CDR1 is SNHLY and CDR2 is FYNNEI. Trimming pared 11 bases from V and 6 bases from J, leaving 29 bases between. The CDR3 has 17 amino acids. Thyroid surgery had not been preceded by any treatment in any patient. MiXCR reprocessed the PCR reads for TCRdb. The sample includes fewer than 40,000 clones, 30% to 40% of them seen just once. The sequenced sample consisted of tumor tissue. This sequence originates from a female donor with papillary thyroid cancer or a benign thyroid nodule (not recorded which). Some clones in this sample may be carry-over from other donors' samples. The chain links TRBV2 to TRBJ2-1; a possible D gene is TRBD1 (5 bases). CDR3 sequence reads: CAVPPPLGVQVRNEQFF. DNA for the CDR3: TGTGCCGTTCCCCCCCCGCTAGGGGTCCAAGTACGCAATGAGCAGTTCTTC.